What follows describes a single T cell receptor (beta chain). Its target is unknown. This CDR3 contains 15 residues. From its re-call of the 5' RACE reads, TCRdb lists each CDR3 protein once, without DNA. Recorded for this sample: approximately 330,000 distinct CDR3 sequences. The data belong to a study of monozygotic twins with inflammatory bowel disease. Findings and caveats of the study: The sharing of clonotypes with others was lower in IBD patients than in healthy twins, especially with disease activity. Discrimination among different T cell subtypes was not achievable.

The receptor was derived from a human donor with ulcerative colitis or Crohn's disease, or a healthy co-twin of an affected twin (not recorded which). V and J are TRBV12-3 or TRBV12-4 and TRBJ2-3; TCRdb calls TRBD1, which cannot be checked without DNA. Source material: blood. CDR3 loop: CASSGAGGPTDTQYF.